The T cell receptor beta chain described here comes from a study of T cell responses to AZD1222 COVID-19 vaccine. The CDR3 contains 17 residues. From germline, CDR1 is SGDLS and CDR2 YYNGEE. V was clipped by 3 bases and J by 9 bases; unmatched bases: 18. TCRdb keeps only in-frame clones here, not all; method: immunoSEQ multiplex PCR. This repertoire shows 150,000 to 200,000 clones, 75% to 90% found once; its top ten account for 2.7%. General study results and limits: Vaccination with two AZD1222 doses was followed by a rise in Spike-specific TCR breadth and depth. Only a handful of people who got AZD1222 tested seropositive at baseline. Spike was spanned by vaccine-associated CD4 TCRs, which were dominant at 160-218 and 743-854. Variant regions that are unmutated are reportedly the target of nearly half of spike-specific TCRs.

In the case of this clone: The antigen is unknown.

The origin of this receptor is an adult in good health. The sequencing used peripheral blood, collected on day 0 of MenACWY control vaccination. The chain combines TRBV9 with TRBJ2-1, with 7 bases fitting TRBD2. The CDR3 DNA is TGTGCCAGCAGCGCGACATCGGCGGGAGCAATTCGGGGTGAGCAGTTCTTC. Translated: CASSATSAGAIRGEQFF.